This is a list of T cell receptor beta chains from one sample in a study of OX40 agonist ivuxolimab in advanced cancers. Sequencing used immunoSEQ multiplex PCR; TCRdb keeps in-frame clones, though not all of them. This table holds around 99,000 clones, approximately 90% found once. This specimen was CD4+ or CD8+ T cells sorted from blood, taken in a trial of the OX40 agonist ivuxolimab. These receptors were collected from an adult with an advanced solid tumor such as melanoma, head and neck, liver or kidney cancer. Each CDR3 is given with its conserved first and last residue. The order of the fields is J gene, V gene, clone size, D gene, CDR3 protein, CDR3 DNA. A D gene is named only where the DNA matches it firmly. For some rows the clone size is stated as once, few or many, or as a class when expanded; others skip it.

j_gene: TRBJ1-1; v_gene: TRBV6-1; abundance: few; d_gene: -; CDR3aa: CASSDRQIMNTEAFF; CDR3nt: TGTGCCAGCAGCGATCGACAGATCATGAACACTGAAGCTTTCTTT
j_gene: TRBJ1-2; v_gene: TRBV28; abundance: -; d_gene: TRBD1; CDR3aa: CAGSLRTGTGGYGYTF; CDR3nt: TGTGCCGGCAGTTTAAGGACCGGGACAGGGGGCTATGGCTACACCTTC
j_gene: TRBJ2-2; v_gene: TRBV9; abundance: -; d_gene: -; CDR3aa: CASSLRGDTNTGELFF; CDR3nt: TGTGCCAGCAGCTTACGGGGGGACACCAACACCGGGGAGCTGTTTTTT
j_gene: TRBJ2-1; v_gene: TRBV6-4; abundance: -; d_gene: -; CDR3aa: CASSEKGSSNEQFF; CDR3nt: TGTGCCAGCAGTGAAAAGGGAAGTTCCAATGAGCAGTTCTTC
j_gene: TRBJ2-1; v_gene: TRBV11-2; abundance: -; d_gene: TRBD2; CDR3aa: CASSPWGGRAINEQFF; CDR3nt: TGTGCCAGCAGCCCCTGGGGCGGGAGGGCCATAAATGAGCAGTTCTTC
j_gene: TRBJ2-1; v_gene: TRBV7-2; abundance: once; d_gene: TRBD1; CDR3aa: CASSLDRGNYNEQFF; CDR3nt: TGTGCCAGCAGCTTAGACAGGGGGAACTACAATGAGCAGTTCTTC
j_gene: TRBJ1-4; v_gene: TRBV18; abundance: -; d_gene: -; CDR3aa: CASSPQRALEKLFF; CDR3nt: TGTGCCAGCTCACCACAGAGAGCGCTCGAAAAACTGTTTTTT
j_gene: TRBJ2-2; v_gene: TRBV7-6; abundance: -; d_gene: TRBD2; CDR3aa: CASSLVPSGSTGELFF; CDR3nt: TGTGCCAGCAGCTTAGTCCCTAGCGGATCAACCGGGGAGCTGTTTTTT
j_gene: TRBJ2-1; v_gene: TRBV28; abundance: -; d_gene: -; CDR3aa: CASRRGRLYNEQFF; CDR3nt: TGTGCCAGCAGGCGGGGGCGGTTGTACAATGAGCAGTTCTTC
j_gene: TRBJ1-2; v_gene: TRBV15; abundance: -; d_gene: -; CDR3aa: CATSRDFGNTNYGYTF; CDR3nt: TGTGCCACCAGCAGAGATTTCGGGAATACCAACTATGGCTACACCTTC
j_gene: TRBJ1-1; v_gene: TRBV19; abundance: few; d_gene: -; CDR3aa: CASSIIGTEAFF; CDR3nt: TGTGCCAGTAGTATAATTGGCACTGAAGCTTTCTTT
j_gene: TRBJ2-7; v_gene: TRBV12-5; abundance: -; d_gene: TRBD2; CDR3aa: CASGLVRASGTYEQYF; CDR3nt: TGTGCTAGTGGTTTGGTAAGGGCTAGCGGGACCTACGAGCAGTACTTC
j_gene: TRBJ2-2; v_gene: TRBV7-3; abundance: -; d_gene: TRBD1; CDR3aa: CASSPRTGGARTGELFF; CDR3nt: TGTGCCAGCAGCCCTCGGACAGGGGGCGCGAGAACCGGGGAGCTGTTTTTT